This T cell receptor beta chain originates from a study of blood T cell repertoires in COVID-19. Study-wide context: Sources were T cells, B-cell-depleted T cells, or PBMCs; the material itself was cDNA or gDNA.

The V gene's germline CDR1 is LNHNV and CDR2 YYDKDF (reference sequence). The CDR3 has 16 residues. Losses at the gene ends were 1 base for V and 7 bases for J; bases not matched to a gene: 7. Repertoires were generated with immunoSEQ multiplex PCR, while TCRdb's copy carries only in-frame clones and drops some. The sample holds roughly 43,000 clones; about 80% are singletons and the top ten take around a quarter. The chain combines TRBV15 with TRBJ1-6, with 7 bases that match TRBD1. The sample was peripheral blood. This receptor was taken from a woman aged 60 to 75 with acute or convalescent COVID-19. The CDR3 DNA reads TGTGCCACCAGCAGAGTCAGGAACAGGGGCAATTCACCCCTCCACTTT. Its protein product is CATSRVRNRGNSPLHF.